This T cell receptor beta chain was retrieved from a study of early T cells in non-severe SARS-CoV-2 infection. Looked up from germline, CDR1 is MNHEY and CDR2 is SMNVEV (reference sequence). Between the trimmed V and J ends, which lost 9 bases and 3 bases, there was a span of 15 bases. The CDR3 is made up of 14 amino acids. TCRdb re-derived calls from the 5' RACE reads in MiXCR, one entry per CDR3 protein. The table lists 100,000 to 150,000 distinct CDR3 sequences, 14% to 15% of them singletons, with around a fifth in the top ten. This receptor was identified in an adult who was a healthcare worker with PCR-confirmed SARS-CoV-2 infection or an uninfected control (not recorded which). The sequenced sample was whole blood. This chain links TRBV27 with TRBJ2-4; D possibly uses TRBD1 or TRBD2 (6 bases each). This CDR3 reads CARGGGLDKNIQYF. DNA for the CDR3: TGTGCCAGGGGGGGCGGGCTGGACAAAAACATTCAGTACTTC.